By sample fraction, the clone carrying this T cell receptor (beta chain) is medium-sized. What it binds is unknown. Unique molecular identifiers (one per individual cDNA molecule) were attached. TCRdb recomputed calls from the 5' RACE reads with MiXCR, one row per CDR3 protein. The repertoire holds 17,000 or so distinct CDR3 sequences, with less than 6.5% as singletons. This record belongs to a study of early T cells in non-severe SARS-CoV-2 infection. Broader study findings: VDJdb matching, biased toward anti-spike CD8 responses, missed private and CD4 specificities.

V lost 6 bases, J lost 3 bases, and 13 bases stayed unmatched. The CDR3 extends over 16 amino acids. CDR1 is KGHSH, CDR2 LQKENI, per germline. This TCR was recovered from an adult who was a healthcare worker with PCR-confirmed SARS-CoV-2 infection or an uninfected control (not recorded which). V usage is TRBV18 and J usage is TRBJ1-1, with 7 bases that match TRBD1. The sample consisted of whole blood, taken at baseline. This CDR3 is CASSQGGGPQDTEAFF. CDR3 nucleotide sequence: TGTGCCAGCTCGCAGGGGGGAGGGCCCCAGGACACTGAAGCTTTCTTT.